This TCR beta chain originates from a study of T cells in Graves' hyperthyroidism and ophthalmopathy. Findings and caveats of the study: Among thyroid clonotypes expanded above 0.001, most also appeared in blood. From stable hyperthyroidism, ophthalmopathy was separated by a 13 V-J model.

Researchers amplified the TCR beta CDR3 regions from RNA transcripts. The primer set for the first-round RT-PCR of the TCR CDR3 was HTBI. TCRdb independently ran MiXCR on the multiplex PCR reads; one entry per CDR3 protein. The sample includes a few hundred thousand distinct CDR3 sequences, about a sixth of them seen just once. This clonotype was seen many times. Its matching antigen is unknown. Sequencing was carried out using blood. This sequence originates from a woman between 35 and 50 years old with Graves' ophthalmopathy.

DNA of the CDR3: TGTGCCTGGACCAACTGGGGGAACACTGAAGCTTTCTTT. Protein product: CAWTNWGNTEAFF. J is TRBJ1-1 and V is TRBV30; no reliable D call. The CDR3 spans 13 residues. Trimming took off 4 bases at V and 1 base at J, with 10 bases between the two ends. Germline-derived CDR1 and CDR2 are GTSNPN and SVGIG (reference sequence).